This T cell receptor (beta chain) was recorded in a study of spatial heterogeneity in lung cancer. Study details: There were consistently more beta-chain sequences detected than alpha-chain sequences. Each distinct TCR and UMI combination averaged more than ten appearances in raw reads.

A few counts support this clonotype. Time point of the sample: blood at routine non-recurrence follow-up after resection. Without sorting, whole RNA was sequenced from tumor, nontumor lung or frozen PBMC. On each TCR cDNA molecule, a unique molecular identifier was present. In TCRdb, the 5' RACE reads were re-called with MiXCR into one record per CDR3 protein. The repertoire includes 95,000 to 130,000 distinct CDR3 sequences, more than 9% of them detected once, and 16% sits in the top ten. There are 14 residues in the CDR3. Trimming removed 9 bases from V and 3 bases from J, with 17 bases in between. CDR1 is WNHNN, CDR2 SYGVQD, per germline (reference sequence).

The receptor was isolated from a male donor with early-stage non-small cell lung cancer. The chain carries TRBV10-1 and TRBJ2-5, with a tentative D call TRBD2 (6 bases). Sequencing was performed on PBMCs, taken at follow-up. CDR3 nucleotide sequence: TGCGCCAGAGTTAGGAGGGAGACTAAAGAGACCCAGTACTTC. It encodes CARVRRETKETQYF.